Presented here are 28 T cell receptor beta chains from one specimen sequenced in a study of blood T cell repertoires in COVID-19. Clones were sequenced by immunoSEQ multiplex PCR, and TCRdb holds only the in-frame ones, with some missing. The data hold 250,000 to 400,000 clones, with roughly 88% observed a single time. Sequencing was carried out using peripheral blood. The receptors stem from a woman in her 30s with COVID-19, enrolled during active disease.

This chain links TRBV21-1 with TRBJ2-7; the table's D call TRBD2 went unverified against the DNA. TRBV21-1 is classified as a pseudogene. The CDR3 is 15 amino acids. CDR3 nucleotides: TGTGCCAGCAGCACCACCCCGGGGGGATCCTACGAGCAGTACTTC. Protein sequence: CASSTTPGGSYEQYF.

This clone was seen once. This chain uses TRBV4-1 with TRBJ1-5; no clear D gene. V dropped 2 bases and J dropped 7 bases, with 15 bases sitting between them. Germline V gives CDR1 MGHRA, CDR2 YSYEKL. The CDR3 extends over 15 amino acids. Here the CDR3 DNA reads TGCGCCAGCAGCCAAAGCGCTGCTTTTAACCAGCCCCAGCATTTT. Encoded protein: CASSQSAAFNQPQHF.

This chain links TRBV6-6 with TRBJ2-7, with D possibly matching TRBD1 (6 bases). CDR3 length: 14 amino acids. Trimming left V 9 bases short and J 1 base short, with 16 bases between. Germline CDR1 and CDR2: MNHNY and SVGAGI (reference sequence). The CDR3: CASQGDRLSYEQYF. Written as DNA, the CDR3 is TGTGCCAGTCAGGGAGACAGGCTTTCCTACGAGCAGTACTTC.

With respect to this clone: Other DNA sequences in the sample encode the same CDR3. The gene calls are TRBV28 and TRBJ1-3, with 9 bases aligning to TRBD1. CDR1 and CDR2 from the germline V gene are MDHEN and SYDVKM. There are 14 residues in the CDR3. Trimming cost V 6 bases and J 4 bases; bases outside gene matches: 4. CDR3 in amino acids: CASRGQGAGNTIYF. The CDR3 coding sequence is TGTGCCAGCAGGGGACAGGGAGCCGGAAACACCATATATTTT.

The chain combines TRBV7-3 with TRBJ2-2, with 10 positions matching TRBD1. V was pared by 5 bases and J by 0 bases, with 9 bases of the junction left unmatched. CDR1 and CDR2 (germline): SGHTA, FQGTGA. The CDR3 totals 18 residues. CDR3 amino acids: CASSLRDRGGPNTGELFF. The CDR3 DNA sequence: TGTGCCAGCAGCCTCCGGGACAGGGGCGGCCCGAACACCGGGGAGCTGTTTTTT.

This clone has a count of ten or more. V is TRBV7-8 and J is TRBJ1-5, with D unresolved. CDR1 and CDR2 (germline): SGHVS, FQNEAQ. Deletions cut 3 bases from V and 0 bases from J, with 9 bases between. The CDR3 is 15 residues long. The CDR3 spells CASSFRENSNQPQHF. CDR3 DNA: TGTGCCAGCAGCTTTAGAGAAAATAGCAATCAGCCCCAGCATTTT.

This sequence joins TRBV2 and TRBJ2-4, with 7 bases identical to TRBD2. In germline, CDR1 is SNHLY, CDR2 FYNNEI. The V segment lost 4 bases and the J segment 1 base; nucleotides outside the gene matches: 10. The CDR3 has 17 residues. CDR3 amino acids: CASSGEGSQWAKNIQYF. The CDR3 nucleotides are TGTGCCAGCAGTGGGGAGGGGTCTCAGTGGGCCAAAAACATTCAGTACTTC.

The chain is built from TRBV9 and TRBJ2-5; 7 bases are shared with TRBD1. There are 14 residues in the CDR3. Germline V CDR1 and CDR2: SGDLS, YYNGEE. Trimming removed 4 bases from V and 1 base from J; junction bases left unmatched: 4. Here the CDR3 DNA reads TGTGCCAGCAGCTTGGGACAGTTCCAAGAGACCCAGTACTTC. Translating gives CASSLGQFQETQYF.

The rearrangement links TRBV4-1 to TRBJ2-2; 9 bases are a match to TRBD2. Per germline, CDR1 MGHRA and CDR2 YSYEKL. The CDR3 extends over 19 amino acids. The V and J ends lost 1 base and 4 bases, in that order; junction bases with no gene match: 13. The CDR3 region has the DNA TGCGCCAGCAGCCAAGGCGGGCTAGCGGGGCCCCGTGGCACCGGGGAGCTGTTTTTT. It is translated as CASSQGGLAGPRGTGELFF.

This clone was seen many times. This chain joins TRBV6-2 or TRBV6-3 and TRBJ1-1, with 11 bases lining up with TRBD1. The junction had 6 bases not matched to a gene; V was cut back by 2 bases and J by 10 bases. From germline, CDR1 is MNHEY and CDR2 SVGEGT. The CDR3 covers 14 residues. The CDR3 nucleotides read TGTGCCAGCAGTTACACAGGACAGGGGGCAGGAGCTTTCTTT. It translates to CASSYTGQGAGAFF.

The chain couples TRBV4-2 to TRBJ1-3; D uncertain. This CDR3 has 13 amino acids. Germline V gives CDR1 LGHNA, CDR2 YNFKEQ. V dropped 4 bases and J dropped 2 bases, with 6 bases sitting between them. The CDR3 DNA is TGTGCCAGCAGCCCGAGAGCTGGAAACACCATATATTTT. It is translated as CASSPRAGNTIYF.

The chain has TRBV6-6 and TRBJ1-5, with D perhaps matching TRBD1 (6 bases). The germline V gene has CDR1 MNHNY and CDR2 SVGAGI (reference sequence). The CDR3 covers 14 residues. The V gene lost 10 bases and the J gene lost 5 bases, with 18 bases spanning the gap. Here the CDR3 reads CATETGIEDQPQHF. The CDR3 coding sequence is TGTGCCACTGAAACAGGGATCGAAGATCAGCCCCAGCATTTT.

The V gene is TRBV14, the J gene TRBJ2-7; D might be TRBD2 (6 bases). The germline V and J ends were trimmed by 1 base and 2 bases, with 15 bases remaining between them. The CDR3 is 16 residues long. CDR1 and CDR2 from the germline V gene are SGHDN and FVKESK. CDR3 amino acids: CASSQVSGLPPYEQYF. In nucleotides, the CDR3 is TGTGCCAGCAGCCAAGTTAGCGGTCTACCCCCCTACGAGCAGTACTTC.

The V call is TRBV6-2 or TRBV6-3, the J call TRBJ2-3; D unresolved. CDR3 size: 15 residues. CDR1 and CDR2 (germline): MNHEY, SVGEGT. V was shortened by 2 bases and J by 4 bases, with 13 bases between the two germline ends. The CDR3 reads CASSYTLGDPDTQYF. Here the CDR3 DNA reads TGTGCCAGCAGTTACACTTTAGGAGACCCAGATACGCAGTATTTT.

This clone has a single count. The CDR3 DNA follows: TGTGCTAGTATGACAGGGGGCTTCACAGATACGCAGTATTTT. Translation gives CASMTGGFTDTQYF. This chain connects TRBV12-5 to TRBJ2-3; TRBD1 agrees at 10 bases. Germline V lookup: CDR1 LGHNT, CDR2 FRNRAP. J was trimmed by 2 bases and V by 8 bases; bases with no gene match: 4. This CDR3 has 14 amino acids. Filled out from reference TRBV12-5 and TRBJ2-3, the complete variable domain reads DARVTQTPRHKVTEMGQEVTMRCQPILGHNTVFWYRQTMMQGLELLAYFRNRAPLDDSGMPKDRFSAEMPDATLATLKIQPSEPRDSAVYFCASMTGGFTDTQYFGPGTRLTVL.

This chain connects TRBV7-9 to TRBJ1-2; tentatively, D is TRBD1 (5 bases). This CDR3 has 12 amino acids. Germline V CDR1 and CDR2: SEHNR, FQNEAQ (reference sequence). V lost 6 bases and J lost 8, with 13 bases in between. CDR3: CASRRGGRGYTF. The CDR3 DNA follows: TGTGCCAGCAGGAGGGGAGGTAGAGGCTACACCTTC.

This chain links TRBV25-1 with TRBJ1-2, with D possibly TRBD1 on 6 matching bases. The CDR3 spans 14 residues. V was pared by 4 bases and J by 2 bases, with 11 bases between. CDR1 is MGHDK, CDR2 SYGVNS, per germline. CDR3 sequence (DNA): TGTGCCAGCAGTGTAGGGCAGGGGAACTATGGCTACACCTTC. Translation gives CASSVGQGNYGYTF.

The chain links TRBV28 to TRBJ1-2; 9 bases align to TRBD1. The CDR3 contains 14 residues. V dropped 7 bases and J dropped 4; count of bases not matched to a gene: 7. Germline CDR1 is MDHEN and CDR2 is SYDVKM. The CDR3 DNA reads TGTGCCAGCACCCTACAGGGGGCGGGCTATGGCTACACCTTC. It is translated as CASTLQGAGYGYTF.

The chain is built from TRBV7-8 and TRBJ1-6; 10 positions agree with TRBD1. V lost 8 bases and J lost 9; bases outside the gene matches: 10. CDR3 size: 15 residues. Germline CDR1 reads SGHVS; CDR2 reads FQNEAQ. As DNA, the CDR3 is TGTGCCAGCGTCCGGGACAGGGGAGCTGGTTCACCCCTCCACTTT. Protein product: CASVRDRGAGSPLHF.

The gene calls are TRBV5-4 and TRBJ2-5, with D perhaps matching TRBD2 (6 bases). Looked up from germline, CDR1 is SGHNT and CDR2 is YYREEE (reference sequence). This CDR3 spans 16 amino acids. The V gene lost 4 bases and the J gene lost 7 bases, with 23 bases spanning the gap. In DNA, the CDR3 is TGTGCCAGCAGCCCCGGTCTCACTGGGGGGTGGGGGACCCAGTACTTC. Amino acids: CASSPGLTGGWGTQYF.

This clone was seen once. This chain connects TRBV30 to TRBJ2-7; weak D call: TRBD1 (6 bases). This CDR3 is 15 amino acids long. Deletions cut 5 bases from V and 0 bases from J, with 17 bases between. Germline CDR1 and CDR2: GTSNPN and SVGIG (reference sequence). CDR3 amino acids: CAWAVQGLHSYEQYF. The CDR3, as DNA: TGTGCCTGGGCGGTCCAGGGGCTTCACTCCTACGAGCAGTACTTC.

This chain uses TRBV3-1 (or the pseudogene TRBV3-2) with TRBJ1-3, with 9 positions matching TRBD1. Germline values: CDR1 LGHDT, CDR2 YNNKEL (reference sequence). The CDR3 runs 15 residues. V dropped 7 bases and J dropped 4; count of bases not matched to a gene: 8. The chain's CDR3 is CASIIQGAKGNTIYF. In nucleotides, the CDR3 is TGTGCCAGCATCATACAGGGGGCGAAGGGAAACACCATATATTTT.

The chain recombines TRBV9 with TRBJ2-1; 8 bases map to TRBD2. The CDR3 contains 15 residues. With 0 bases clipped from V and 5 bases from J, the junction kept 4 bases outside the gene matches. Per the germline V gene, CDR1 is SGDLS and CDR2 is YYNGEE. The CDR3 loop reads CASSVAGGPHNEQFF. The CDR3 bases are TGTGCCAGCAGCGTAGCGGGGGGGCCCCACAATGAGCAGTTCTTC.

The V call is TRBV5-1, the J call TRBJ1-2; D not certain. The CDR3 runs to 13 residues. Germline V gene data show CDR1 as SGHRS and CDR2 as YFSETQ. V gave up 6 bases and J gave up 6 bases, with 15 bases separating them. CDR3 amino acids: CASTVNPEDGYTF. DNA of the CDR3: TGCGCCAGCACGGTAAATCCCGAGGATGGCTACACCTTC.

The J gene is TRBJ1-6, the V gene TRBV30; 7 bases agree with TRBD1. Germline-derived CDR1 and CDR2 are GTSNPN and SVGIG (reference sequence). J gave up 6 bases and V 2 bases, and 4 bases lay outside the gene matches. This CDR3 has 14 amino acids. The CDR3 loop is CAWSYAGGNSPLHF. The DNA of the CDR3 is TGTGCCTGGAGTTACGCAGGGGGTAATTCACCCCTCCACTTT. Combining the CDR3 with reference TRBV30 and TRBJ1-6 gives the whole variable domain SQTIHQWPATLVQPVGSPLSLECTVEGTSNPNLYWYRQAAGRGLQLLFYSVGIGQISSEVPQNLSASRPQDRQFILSSKKLLLSDSGFYLCAWSYAGGNSPLHFGNGTRLTVT.

The chain joins TRBV7-9 to TRBJ1-4; D remains unclear. The CDR3 runs to 13 residues. From germline, CDR1 is SEHNR and CDR2 FQNEAQ (reference sequence). The V and J ends lost 5 bases and 10 bases respectively, with 14 bases between them. CDR3 in amino acids: CASSRVAVGKLFF. The CDR3 nucleotides read TGTGCCAGCAGCCGGGTCGCGGTCGGAAAACTGTTTTTT.

The chain employs TRBV5-1 and TRBJ1-1; 9 bases agree with TRBD1. This CDR3 comprises 14 residues. Looked up from germline, CDR1 is SGHRS and CDR2 is YFSETQ. V lost 4 bases and J lost 8; bases outside the gene matches: 9. CDR3 nucleotides: TGCGCCAGCAGCCAAGGGGGGGACAGGGTCGAAGCTTTCTTT. It yields the protein CASSQGGDRVEAFF.

In its sample, this clone was seen a few times. The chain joins TRBV4-3 to TRBJ1-4; 7 nucleotides agree with TRBD1. J was trimmed by 8 bases and V by 0 bases; bases with no gene match: 12. The CDR3 runs 17 residues. Germline CDR1 reads LGHNA; CDR2 reads YSLEER. The CDR3 nucleotides read TGCGCCAGCAGCCAAGATCTCCCCACAGGGGTTCGGGAAAAACTGTTTTTT. It translates to CASSQDLPTGVREKLFF.